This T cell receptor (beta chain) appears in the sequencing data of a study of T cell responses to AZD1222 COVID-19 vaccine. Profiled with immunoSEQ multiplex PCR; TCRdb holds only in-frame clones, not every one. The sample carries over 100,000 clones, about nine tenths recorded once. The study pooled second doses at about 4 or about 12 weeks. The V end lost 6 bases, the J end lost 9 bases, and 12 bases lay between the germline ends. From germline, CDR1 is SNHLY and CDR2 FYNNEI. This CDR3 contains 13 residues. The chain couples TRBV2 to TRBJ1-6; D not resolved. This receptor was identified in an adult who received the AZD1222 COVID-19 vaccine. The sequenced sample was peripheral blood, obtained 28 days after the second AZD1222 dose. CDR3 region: CASSPLARSPLHF. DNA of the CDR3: TGTGCCAGCAGCCCGTTAGCCCGTTCACCCCTCCACTTT. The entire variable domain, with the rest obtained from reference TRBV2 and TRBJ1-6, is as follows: EPEVTQTPSHQVTQMGQEVILRCVPISNHLYFYWYRQILGQKVEFLVSFYNNEISEKSEIFDDQFSVERPDGSNFTLKIRSTKLEDSAMYFCASSPLARSPLHFGNGTRLTVT.